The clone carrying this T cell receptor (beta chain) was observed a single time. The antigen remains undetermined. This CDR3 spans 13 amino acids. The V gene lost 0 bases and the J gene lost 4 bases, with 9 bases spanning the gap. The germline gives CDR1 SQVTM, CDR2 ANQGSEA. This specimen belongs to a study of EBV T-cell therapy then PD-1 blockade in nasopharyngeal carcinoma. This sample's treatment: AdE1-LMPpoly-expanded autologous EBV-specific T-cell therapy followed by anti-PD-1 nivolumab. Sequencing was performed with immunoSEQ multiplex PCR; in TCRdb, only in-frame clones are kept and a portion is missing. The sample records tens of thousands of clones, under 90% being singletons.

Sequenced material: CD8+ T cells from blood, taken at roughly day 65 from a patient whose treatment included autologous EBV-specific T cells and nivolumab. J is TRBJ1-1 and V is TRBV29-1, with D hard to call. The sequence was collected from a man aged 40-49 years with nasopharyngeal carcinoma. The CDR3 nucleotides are TGCAGCGTTGAAGATGCCTTCGGCACTGAAGCTTTCTTT. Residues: CSVEDAFGTEAFF.